The 28 T cell receptor beta chains presented below share a single source sample, sequenced in a study of blood T cell repertoires in COVID-19. Measured with immunoSEQ multiplex PCR; TCRdb has only the in-frame clones, and not every one. The data hold over 65,000 clones, with 90% observed a single time. Specimen: peripheral blood. These receptors originate from a human donor in a cohort sampled during active COVID-19.

This rearrangement joins TRBV19 to TRBJ1-4; D gene unclear. The germline V gene has CDR1 LNHDA and CDR2 SQIVND (reference sequence). V shed 3 bases and J shed 0 bases, with 14 bases lying between them. The CDR3 extends over 17 amino acids. CDR3 residues: CASSMSFGGSTNEKLFF. CDR3 sequence (DNA): TGTGCCAGTAGTATGAGCTTTGGCGGTTCAACTAATGAAAAACTGTTTTTT.

There are a few counts of this clone. Here the CDR3 reads CASSKGLGYTF. The CDR3 nucleotides read TGTGCCAGCAGCAAGGGACTCGGCTACACCTTC. The chain employs TRBV7-9 and TRBJ1-2, with D tentatively TRBD1 (5 bases). V lost 5 bases and J lost 8, with 9 bases in between. Germline V gene lookup returns CDR1 SEHNR and CDR2 FQNEAQ (reference sequence). The CDR3 spans 11 residues.

This chain joins TRBV29-1 and TRBJ1-1; a possible D gene is TRBD1 (6 bases). Trimming cost V 7 bases and J 4 bases, with 16 bases left between them. This CDR3 has 13 residues. Germline V gene lookup returns CDR1 SQVTM and CDR2 ANQGSEA. Here the CDR3 DNA reads TGCAGCGGTGTACAGGGAGGGTCCACTGAAGCTTTCTTT. Its translation is CSGVQGGSTEAFF.

The V gene is TRBV7-2, the J gene TRBJ2-2, with TRBD2 identical over 13 bases. The junction had 3 bases not matched to a gene; V was cut back by 2 bases and J by 6 bases. The CDR3 extends over 16 amino acids. CDR1 and CDR2 from the germline V gene are SGHTA and FQGNSA. The chain's CDR3 is CASSLRTSGRSGELFF. The CDR3 DNA reads as TGTGCCAGCAGCTTAAGGACTAGCGGGAGATCCGGGGAGCTGTTTTTT.

This clone was seen more than once but under ten times. The chain combines TRBV7-9 with TRBJ2-2, with D maybe TRBD2 (5 bases). Trimming removed 8 bases from V and 6 bases from J, with 16 bases in between. The CDR3 extends over 14 amino acids. In germline, CDR1 is SEHNR, CDR2 FQNEAQ (reference sequence). This chain's CDR3 is CASSPPRGAGELFF. The CDR3 DNA sequence: TGTGCCAGCTCACCCCCCCGGGGAGCCGGGGAGCTGTTTTTT.

The chain carries TRBV19 and TRBJ1-5; 8 bases map to TRBD1. The CDR3 spans 16 residues. CDR1 is LNHDA, CDR2 SQIVND, per germline (reference sequence). Trimming took 1 base from V and 2 from J; bases not matched to a gene: 4. The CDR3 loop reads CASSIVQGAGNQPQHF. The DNA for the CDR3 is TGTGCCAGTAGTATAGTCCAGGGGGCGGGCAATCAGCCCCAGCATTTT. Full variable domain (rest looked up from reference TRBV19 and TRBJ1-5): DGGITQSPKYLFRKEGQNVTLSCEQNLNHDAMYWYRQDPGQGLRLIYYSQIVNDFQKGDIAEGYSVSREKKESFPLTVTSAQKNPTAFYLCASSIVQGAGNQPQHFGDGTRLSIL.

There are a few counts of this clone. This chain connects TRBV6-2 or TRBV6-3 to TRBJ2-4, with D possibly being TRBD2 (5 bases). This CDR3 region has 16 residues. Between the trimmed V and J ends, which lost 2 bases and 2 bases, there was a span of 13 bases. From germline, CDR1 is MNHEY and CDR2 SVGEGT. As DNA, the CDR3 is TGTGCCAGCAGTTACGGGGAGATAGGGACCAAAAACATTCAGTACTTC. Translating it yields CASSYGEIGTKNIQYF.

The rearrangement uses TRBV4-3 and TRBJ2-2, with TRBD2 matching over 9 bases. CDR3 length: 17 amino acids. J gave up 3 bases and V 0 bases, and 5 bases lay outside the gene matches. Germline CDR1 LGHNA, CDR2 YSLEER. CDR3 amino acids: CASSQEPGLADTGELFF. The CDR3 nucleotides are TGCGCCAGCAGCCAAGAACCGGGACTAGCTGACACCGGGGAGCTGTTTTTT.

This clone appeared a single time. This chain uses TRBV2 with TRBJ2-5; perhaps TRBD2 as D (7 bases). V lost 1 base, J lost 5 bases, and 20 bases lay in between. Germline assignment: CDR1 SNHLY and CDR2 FYNNEI. The CDR3 length is 17 residues. The CDR3 loop reads CASSEVSGGRGSETQYF. The CDR3 nucleotides read TGTGCCAGCAGTGAAGTATCGGGGGGTAGGGGGTCGGAGACCCAGTACTTC.

This chain uses TRBV9 with TRBJ2-2; D may be TRBD2 (6 bases). The V end lost 2 bases, the J end lost 1 base, and 15 bases lay between the germline ends. CDR1 and CDR2 from the germline V gene are SGDLS and YYNGEE. The CDR3 has 17 residues. CDR3 loop: CASSVDAGPENTGELFF. CDR3 nucleotides: TGTGCCAGCAGCGTCGACGCGGGACCCGAGAACACCGGGGAGCTGTTTTTT.

The gene calls are TRBV2 and TRBJ2-1, with unresolved D. This CDR3 comprises 13 residues. V lost 8 bases to trimming and J lost 10 bases, with 18 bases between them. CDR1 is SNHLY and CDR2 is FYNNEI in the germline V gene. DNA of the CDR3: TGTGCCAGCGCTCCCCCGTTTACTCCGGAGCAGTTCTTC. Translation gives CASAPPFTPEQFF.

This chain joins TRBV10-3 and TRBJ2-5, with TRBD2 as a possible D gene (6 bases). The germline gives CDR1 ENHRY, CDR2 SYGVKD. The CDR3 is 14 residues long. V gave up 0 bases and J gave up 5 bases, with 10 bases separating them. Here the CDR3 reads CAISESQAGETQYF. CDR3 nucleotide sequence: TGTGCCATCAGTGAGTCCCAGGCGGGGGAGACCCAGTACTTC.

V is TRBV7-2 and J is TRBJ2-5, with D perhaps TRBD1 (6 bases). The CDR3 extends over 14 amino acids. Germline lookup yields CDR1 SGHTA and CDR2 FQGNSA. V was clipped by 5 bases and J by 7 bases, with 17 bases between them. Written as DNA, the CDR3 is TGTGCCAGCAGCCCACAGGGCGCCGCGGGGACCCAGTACTTC. Translating gives CASSPQGAAGTQYF.

The chain has TRBV5-1 and TRBJ2-7; D call uncertain. The germline V and J ends were trimmed by 0 bases and 0 bases, with 4 bases remaining between them. CDR1 is SGHRS, CDR2 YFSETQ, per germline. There are 13 residues in the CDR3. This chain's CDR3 is CASSLDGSYEQYF. DNA for the CDR3: TGCGCCAGCAGCTTGGACGGCTCCTACGAGCAGTACTTC.

V and J are TRBV30 and TRBJ1-1; D is ambiguous. This CDR3 region has 13 residues. Trimming shortened V by 0 bases and J by 1 base, and 6 bases separated the two germline ends. Germline V CDR1 and CDR2: GTSNPN, SVGIG (reference sequence). DNA of the CDR3: TGTGCCTGGAGTGTAGGGAGGAACACTGAAGCTTTCTTT. Translated: CAWSVGRNTEAFF.

The rearrangement joins TRBV30 to TRBJ1-2, with 10 bases identical to TRBD1. Trimming cost V 5 bases and J 5 bases; bases outside gene matches: 11. CDR3 size: 15 residues. Germline assignment: CDR1 GTSNPN and CDR2 SVGIG (reference sequence). The CDR3 DNA sequence: TGTGCCTGGGGTAGGGACAGGGGAGTAAGATATGGCTACACCTTC. Protein: CAWGRDRGVRYGYTF.

The rearrangement uses TRBV19 and TRBJ2-5; perhaps TRBD1 as D (6 bases). CDR1 and CDR2 (germline): LNHDA, SQIVND (reference sequence). The CDR3 spans 15 residues. V lost 1 base to trimming and J lost 1 base, with 10 bases between them. The CDR3 coding sequence is TGTGCCAGTAGTATAGCGGGCAGGGGCCAAGAGACCCAGTACTTC. Its translation is CASSIAGRGQETQYF.

This sequence joins TRBV11-2 and TRBJ2-3, with TRBD2 identical over 8 bases. This CDR3 is 15 amino acids long. After removal of 4 bases from V and 3 bases from J, the junction contained 6 bases not matched to a gene. Germline loops: CDR1 SGHAT, CDR2 FQNNGV. The CDR3 DNA reads as TGTGCCAGCAGCTCCGGGACTAGGAGAACAGATACGCAGTATTTT. The encoded protein is CASSSGTRRTDTQYF.

The sample holds one count of this clone. The gene calls are TRBV20-1 and TRBJ2-7; 7 positions agree with TRBD2. J was trimmed by 3 bases and V by 3 bases; bases with no gene match: 5. The germline V gene has CDR1 DFQATT and CDR2 SNEGSKA (reference sequence). The CDR3 covers 13 residues. The CDR3: CSASSSGVYEQYF. CDR3 nucleotide sequence: TGCAGTGCTAGTTCTAGCGGAGTCTACGAGCAGTACTTC.

The chain carries TRBV6-5 and TRBJ2-7, with TRBD1 matching 7 bases. V lost 9 bases, J lost 1 base, and 9 bases stayed unmatched. CDR3 length: 14 amino acids. Per the germline V gene, CDR1 is MNHEY and CDR2 is SVGAGI. CDR3 bases: TGTGCCAGTCAGACGGGGACAGAGTCCTACGAGCAGTACTTC. It translates to CASQTGTESYEQYF.

This clone was recorded a few times. V usage is TRBV30 and J usage is TRBJ2-7, with 9 bases fitting TRBD2. V was clipped by 1 base and J by 7 bases; unmatched bases: 14. This CDR3 comprises 16 residues. Germline V lookup: CDR1 GTSNPN, CDR2 SVGIG (reference sequence). The CDR3 here is CAWSDQREAAWGEQYF. The CDR3 DNA follows: TGTGCCTGGAGTGATCAGCGGGAGGCCGCTTGGGGTGAGCAGTACTTC.

This clone was counted once. V and J are TRBV7-8 and TRBJ1-3; the D gene is possibly TRBD1 (6 bases). The CDR3 runs 15 residues. The germline V and J ends were trimmed by 4 bases and 4 bases, with 14 bases remaining between them. The germline CDR1 and CDR2 sequences are SGHVS and FQNEAQ. The CDR3 coding sequence is TGTGCCAGCAGCTGGGCGAGGACAGACGGAAACACCATATATTTT. Amino acids: CASSWARTDGNTIYF. The full variable domain, its missing parts supplied by reference TRBV7-8 and TRBJ1-3, is GAGVSQSPRYKVAKRGQDVALRCDPISGHVSLFWYQQALGQGPEFLTYFQNEAQLDKSGLPSDRFFAERPEGSVSTLKIQRTQQEDSAVYLCASSWARTDGNTIYFGEGSWLTVV.

This clone occurred once. V is TRBV11-2 and J is TRBJ2-3, with D tentatively TRBD2 (6 bases). Per the germline V gene, CDR1 is SGHAT and CDR2 is FQNNGV. Trimming pared 7 bases from V and 0 bases from J, leaving 11 bases between. This CDR3 is 14 amino acids long. The CDR3 is CASKEGSSTDTQYF. CDR3 DNA: TGTGCCAGCAAGGAGGGTTCTAGCACAGATACGCAGTATTTT.

The V call is TRBV7-2, the J call TRBJ2-7; TRBD2 matches 8 bases. This CDR3 spans 16 amino acids. The junction had 10 bases not matched to a gene; V was cut back by 4 bases and J by 2 bases. Germline CDR1 is SGHTA and CDR2 is FQGNSA. This CDR3 reads CASSSTPREGTYEQYF. The CDR3 DNA reads TGTGCCAGCAGCTCCACGCCACGGGAGGGCACCTACGAGCAGTACTTC.

V and J are TRBV29-1 and TRBJ1-4; 7 bases match TRBD1. Germline CDR1 reads SQVTM; CDR2 reads ANQGSEA. J gave up 7 bases and V 1 base, and 9 bases lay outside the gene matches. The CDR3 is made up of 15 amino acids. Here the CDR3 reads CSVEVEAGGSEKLFF. CDR3 nucleotides: TGCAGCGTTGAAGTGGAGGCAGGGGGGAGTGAAAAACTGTTTTTT.

This clone was found once. The rearrangement links TRBV7-8 to TRBJ2-7, with D maybe TRBD2 (6 bases). Deletions cut 4 bases from V and 2 bases from J, with 15 bases between. Per germline, CDR1 SGHVS and CDR2 FQNEAQ. The CDR3 loop spans 15 amino acids. The CDR3 DNA is TGTGCCAGCAGCTATGGTAGCGGAGGGCCCTACGAGCAGTACTTC. Protein: CASSYGSGGPYEQYF.

The chain carries TRBV5-1 and TRBJ2-3, with TRBD2 matching over 8 bases. The CDR3 length is 15 residues. Germline V gene sequence: CDR1 SGHRS, CDR2 YFSETQ. V was clipped by 4 bases and J by 6 bases; unmatched bases: 10. The CDR3, as DNA: TGCGCCAGCAGCCGAGCGGGACTAGTAGGCGATACGCAGTATTTT. Translating it yields CASSRAGLVGDTQYF.

In this sample, this clone turned up once. The rearrangement joins TRBV9 to TRBJ2-5, with D tentatively TRBD1 (6 bases). The germline V and J ends were trimmed by 0 bases and 0 bases, with 12 bases remaining between them. CDR1 is SGDLS and CDR2 is YYNGEE in the germline V gene. The CDR3 is 16 amino acids. CDR3 residues: CASSVEGQPNQETQYF. The CDR3 DNA follows: TGTGCCAGCAGCGTAGAAGGACAGCCCAACCAAGAGACCCAGTACTTC.